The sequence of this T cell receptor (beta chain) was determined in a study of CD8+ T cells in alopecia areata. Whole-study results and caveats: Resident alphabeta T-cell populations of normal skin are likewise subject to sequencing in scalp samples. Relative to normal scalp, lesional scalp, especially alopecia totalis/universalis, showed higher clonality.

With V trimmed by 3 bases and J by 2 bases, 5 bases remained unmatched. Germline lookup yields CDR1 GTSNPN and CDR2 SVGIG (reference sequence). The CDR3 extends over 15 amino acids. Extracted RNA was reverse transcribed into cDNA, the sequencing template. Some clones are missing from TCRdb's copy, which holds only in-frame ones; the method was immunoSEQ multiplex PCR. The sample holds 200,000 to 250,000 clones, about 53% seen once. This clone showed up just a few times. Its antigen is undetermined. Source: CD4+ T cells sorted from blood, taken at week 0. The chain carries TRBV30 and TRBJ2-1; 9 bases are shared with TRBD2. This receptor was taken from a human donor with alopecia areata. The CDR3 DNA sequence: TGTGCCTGGAGATTAGCGGGGGTTCCCTACAATGAGCAGTTCTTC. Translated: CAWRLAGVPYNEQFF.